The sequence of this T cell receptor beta chain was determined in a study of T cell responses to AZD1222 COVID-19 vaccine (dated by TCRdb to about 2021). A note on the overall study: AZD1222 recipients with second doses at about 4 weeks or about 12 weeks were pooled, because spike-specific TCR depth and breadth did not differ between schedules. A total of more than 230 trial participants underwent TCR sequencing, of whom 200 to 220 received two doses of AZD1222 and about 25 received two doses of the MenACWY control vaccine. Enrollment into the trials was organized by age into subgroups of 18-55, 56-69 and 70-plus years, and those subgroups contained approximately 150, 30 and 60 TCR-sequenced participants, respectively.

Sequences SGHDN (CDR1) and FVKESK (CDR2) are obtained from the germline V gene. Reading from cysteine to phenylalanine, the CDR3 counts 16 amino acids. Just the 48-base CDR3 DNA is kept, in frame starting at base 1. Trimming removed 1 base from V and 8 bases from J, leaving 15 bases between the germline ends. The CDR3 regions of human TCRbeta chains were subjected to immunosequencing. The study's own analysis went as follows. Repertoire TCRs were checked for matches against a reference library of SARS-CoV-2-specific TCRs that had been generated using the MIRA antigen-specificity platform. Breadth was defined as the fraction of unique TCRs that were SARS-CoV-2-associated, and depth was defined as the fraction of total T cells that were SARS-CoV-2-associated. Each spike-specific TCR was assigned to its reactive spike region and to a CD4 or CD8 class using the MIRA data. Log10-transformed breadth and depth values were compared by one-way ANOVA with Sidak's multiple comparisons tests. TCRdb holds this immuneACCESS table with in-frame rearrangements only. Some clones are missing; in checked studies, unresolved V genes explain under half, and the rest has no known cause. Clone size and V and J calls were adopted from that table, with D and trimming inferred from the DNA. This sample comprises tens of thousands of clones, 65% to 90% of them detected only once. Approximately 20% of the sample is taken by the ten largest.

As for this clone: What antigen it recognizes has not been identified. The record has no base qualities; no much larger clone is one base away.

Results and caveats for the whole study, not just this receptor: CD4 TCRs associated with the vaccine covered the entire spike protein, and the dominant responses were in regions 160-218 and 743-854. After two AZD1222 doses, spike-specific TCR breadth and depth were significantly higher than at day 0 and than in MenACWY recipients. Because no day 14 peak-response samples were available, repertoires were characterized only after the peak T cell response. Nearly half of unique spike-specific TCRs reportedly recognized epitopes outside regions mutated in the B.1.351 and B.1.1.7 variants. In the small 56-69-year group, the increase in depth fell short of significance, most likely because of low power. Only five or six AZD1222 recipients were SARS-CoV-2 seropositive at baseline, limiting conclusions about previously exposed vaccinees. Participants were mostly white British and included more females than males, and it was suggested by the authors that clonal diversity may have been underestimated.

The time point label for this specimen denotes: baseline before first vaccination. Samples from vaccinated people were obtained from the UK trials COV001 and COV002, which included a single-blind randomized controlled phase 2/3 trial of AZD1222 (ChAdOx1 nCoV-19) in healthy adults. For TCRbeta chain sequencing, PBMC samples from trial participants were taken at day 0 and at day 28 after the second dose. The specimen was peripheral blood, collected on day 0 of AZD1222 vaccination. Here the chain combines TRBV14 and TRBJ1-6; the D segment could be TRBD1, given 5 matching bases. This TCR was recovered from an adult in good health. The nucleotide sequence reads as follows: TGTGCCAGCAGCCAAGGGGGGGACCATTTTTATTCACCCCTCCACTTT. Translated, it gives CASSQGGDHFYSPLHF.